The following is a T cell receptor beta chain sequence with its context. The data derive from a study of human T cells and chemical hapten exposure. Regarding time point: pre-sensitization, week 0. Treatment noted: therapeutic diphenylcyclopropenone sensitization with weekly scalp DPC. Total RNA was isolated from unfractionated whole blood. This CDR3 has 17 residues. CDR1 is SGHNT, CDR2 YYREEE, per germline (reference sequence). After removal of 5 bases from V and 3 bases from J, the junction contained 8 bases not matched to a gene. The study's library attached unique molecular identifiers to single cDNA molecules. TCRdb ran MiXCR on the RACE reads and lists one entry per CDR3 protein. There are 300,000 to 450,000 distinct CDR3 sequences in the sample; 4.5% to 6% occur only once, and approximately 2.4% lies in the top ten.

This chain connects TRBV5-4 to TRBJ2-6, with 10 bases fitting TRBD1. Sequenced here: whole blood, sampled in connection with sensitization to the hapten diphenylcyclopropenone (DPC). The TCR originated in a woman aged 50 to 60 with alopecia areata. Some clones in this sample may be carry-over from other donors' samples. Here the CDR3 DNA reads TGTGCCAGCAGTTCCCGACAGGGGGCAGTTGGGGCCAACGTCCTGACTTTC. Its protein is CASSSRQGAVGANVLTF.